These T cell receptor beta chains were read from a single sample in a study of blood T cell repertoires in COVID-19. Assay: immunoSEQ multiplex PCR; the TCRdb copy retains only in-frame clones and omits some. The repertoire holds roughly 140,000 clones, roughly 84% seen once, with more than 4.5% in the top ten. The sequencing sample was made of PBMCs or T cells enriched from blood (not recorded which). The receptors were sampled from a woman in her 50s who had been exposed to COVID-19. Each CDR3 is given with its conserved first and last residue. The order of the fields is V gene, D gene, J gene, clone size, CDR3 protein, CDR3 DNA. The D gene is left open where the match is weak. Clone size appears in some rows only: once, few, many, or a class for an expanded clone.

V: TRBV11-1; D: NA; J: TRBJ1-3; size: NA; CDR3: CASSRDGSSGNTIYF; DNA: TGTGCCAGCAGCCGGGACGGGAGCTCTGGAAACACCATATATTTT
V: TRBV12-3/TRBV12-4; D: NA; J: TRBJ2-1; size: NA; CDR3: CASTGQRNEQFF; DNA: TGTGCCAGCACCGGACAGAGGAATGAGCAGTTCTTC
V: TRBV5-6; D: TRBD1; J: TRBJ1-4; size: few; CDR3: CASSFPGTGTKLFF; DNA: TGTGCCAGCAGCTTCCCCGGGACAGGGACGAAACTGTTTTTT
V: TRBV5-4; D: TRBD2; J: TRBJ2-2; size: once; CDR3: CASSPELAGGSTGELFF; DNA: TGTGCCAGCAGCCCTGAACTAGCGGGGGGTAGTACCGGGGAGCTGTTTTTT
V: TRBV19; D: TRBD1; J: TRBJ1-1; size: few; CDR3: CASTLTGSRSEAFF; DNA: TGTGCCAGTACCCTGACAGGGTCCCGTTCTGAAGCTTTCTTT
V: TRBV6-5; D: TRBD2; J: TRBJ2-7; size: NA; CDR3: CASSPRTSSEQYF; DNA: TGTGCCAGCAGTCCTCGGACTAGCAGCGAGCAGTACTTC
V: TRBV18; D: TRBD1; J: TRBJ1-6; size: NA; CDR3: CASSPWTGSDSPLHF; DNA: TGTGCCAGCTCACCGTGGACAGGGTCGGATTCACCCCTCCACTTT
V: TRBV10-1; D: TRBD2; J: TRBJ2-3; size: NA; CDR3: CASSGGLAGGPQRTDTQYF; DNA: TGCGCCAGCAGTGGGGGACTAGCGGGGGGACCTCAACGCACAGATACGCAGTATTTT
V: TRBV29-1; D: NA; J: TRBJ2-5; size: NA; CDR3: CSVKGVTQYF; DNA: TGCAGCGTCAAGGGGGTGACCCAGTACTTC
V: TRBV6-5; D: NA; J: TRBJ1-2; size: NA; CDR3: CASSYSFAGNYGYTF; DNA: TGTGCCAGCAGTTACTCGTTTGCAGGGAACTATGGCTACACCTTC
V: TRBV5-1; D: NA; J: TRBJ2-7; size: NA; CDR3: CASSLTSTGYEQYF; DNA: TGCGCCAGCAGCCTTACAAGTACAGGTTACGAGCAGTACTTC
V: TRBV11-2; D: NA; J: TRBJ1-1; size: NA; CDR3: CASSFGVQTEAFF; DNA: TGTGCCAGCAGCTTCGGGGTTCAGACTGAAGCTTTCTTT
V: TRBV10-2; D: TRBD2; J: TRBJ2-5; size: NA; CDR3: CASTWLAGETQYF; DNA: TGCGCCAGCACCTGGTTAGCGGGAGAGACCCAGTACTTC
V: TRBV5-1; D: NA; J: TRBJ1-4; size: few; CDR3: CASSSQGNEKLFF; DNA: TGCGCCAGCAGCTCACAGGGTAATGAAAAACTGTTTTTT
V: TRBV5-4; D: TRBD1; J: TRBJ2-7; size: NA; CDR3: CASSRPGTGTYEQYF; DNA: TGTGCCAGCAGCCGTCCCGGGACAGGGACCTACGAGCAGTACTTC
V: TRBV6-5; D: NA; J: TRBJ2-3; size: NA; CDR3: CASSPLGGRDTQYF; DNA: TGTGCCAGCAGCCCCCTGGGGGGGCGGGATACGCAGTATTTT
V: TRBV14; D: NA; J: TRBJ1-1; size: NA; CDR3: CASSQEGQIGGRVTEAFF; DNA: TGTGCCAGCAGCCAAGAAGGACAAATCGGAGGGAGGGTCACTGAAGCTTTCTTT
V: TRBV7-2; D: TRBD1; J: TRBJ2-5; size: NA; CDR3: CASSSTGVQETQYF; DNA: TGTGCCAGCAGCTCCACAGGGGTCCAAGAGACCCAGTACTTC
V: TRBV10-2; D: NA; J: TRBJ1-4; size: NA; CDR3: CATLGPTNEKLFF; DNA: TGCGCCACCCTGGGGCCAACTAATGAAAAACTGTTTTTT
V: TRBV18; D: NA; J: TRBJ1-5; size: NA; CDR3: CASSSSGRQDHQPQHF; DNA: TGTGCCAGCTCATCCTCCGGGCGACAGGATCATCAGCCCCAGCATTTT
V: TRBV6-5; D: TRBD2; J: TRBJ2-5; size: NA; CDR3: CASSSSGRGETQYF; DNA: TGTGCCAGCAGTTCTAGCGGGAGGGGGGAGACCCAGTACTTC
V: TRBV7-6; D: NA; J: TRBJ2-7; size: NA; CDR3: CASSRLKRDEQYF; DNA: TGTGCCAGCAGCCGCCTCAAGCGAGACGAGCAGTACTTC
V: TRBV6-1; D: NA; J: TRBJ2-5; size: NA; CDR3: CASSELAGVETQYF; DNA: TGTGCCAGCAGTGAGTTGGCAGGGGTCGAGACCCAGTACTTC